This T cell receptor (beta chain) was captured in a study of cytomegalovirus exposure and HLA in healthy donors. The wider study: The same platform as the roughly 630 first-cohort repertoires was used for the 95 to 150 validation repertoires, a later analysis reported. Findings of the study overall: A list of 150 to 200 TCR beta chains associated with cytomegalovirus was given. A few of the chains that were CMV-associated were confirmed in vitro to be specific for CMV antigens.

Here immunoSEQ multiplex PCR was the method, and the copy in TCRdb shows in-frame clones only, minus some. The repertoire holds about 57,000 clones, with over 90% as singletons. Among the roughly 120 subjects of the validation cohort, separate from the roughly 700-subject first cohort, were the donors. About this clone: Antigen: not known.

The ends lost 5 bases at V and 6 bases at J; junction bases unmatched: 7. CDR3 size: 14 residues. Germline lookup yields CDR1 SGHTA and CDR2 FQGNSA. The rearrangement uses TRBV7-2 and TRBJ1-5; 7 bases are a match to TRBD1. Sequenced sample: PBMCs. This receptor was identified in a woman in her late teens or twenties in good health and CMV-seronegative. The CDR3 protein is CASSNTGAGQPQHF. The CDR3 nucleotides are TGTGCCAGCAGCAACACAGGGGCGGGTCAGCCCCAGCATTTT.